One sample yielded the 16 T cell receptor beta chains listed below, sequenced in a study of neurological immune-mediated disorders. TCRdb passed the 5' RACE reads through MiXCR, listing each CDR3 protein once. The repertoire consists of about 79,000 distinct CDR3 sequences, with approximately 14% occurring once and the leading ten covering 6.5% to 8%. Sequencing was carried out using PBMCs. Every receptor here comes from a woman in her 50s in good health.

This clonotype showed up many times. The V call is TRBV11-2, the J call TRBJ2-5; 7 nucleotides line up with TRBD1. Germline lookup yields CDR1 SGHAT and CDR2 FQNNGV. Losses at the gene ends were 6 bases for V and 3 bases for J; bases not matched to a gene: 4. The CDR3 contains 13 residues. The CDR3 sequence: CASRFTGEETQYF. The CDR3 nucleotides read TGTGCCAGCAGATTTACAGGGGAAGAGACCCAGTACTTC.

This clonotype was counted ten times or more. The CDR3 region is CATLRAGGGETQYF. DNA of the CDR3: TGTGCCACCCTCCGAGCGGGAGGAGGGGAGACCCAGTACTTC. The rearrangement uses TRBV28 and TRBJ2-5; 9 nucleotides align to TRBD2. Germline values: CDR1 MDHEN, CDR2 SYDVKM. CDR3 size: 14 residues. V was clipped by 10 bases and J by 5 bases; unmatched bases: 11.

This clonotype has ten or more counts. The rearrangement links TRBV28 to TRBJ2-6; 9 nucleotides align to TRBD1. J gave up 2 bases and V 3 bases, and 8 bases lay outside the gene matches. Germline V gives CDR1 MDHEN, CDR2 SYDVKM. This CDR3 is built from 18 residues. The CDR3 DNA is TGTGCCAGCAGTTTCGGTGGACAGGGGAGGACTGGGGCCAACGTCCTGACTTTC. Translation: CASSFGGQGRTGANVLTF. Full variable domain (outside the CDR3, taken from reference TRBV28 and TRBJ2-6): DVKVTQSSRYLVKRTGEKVFLECVQDMDHENMFWYRQDPGLGLRLIYFSYDVKMKEKGDIPEGYSVSREKKERFSLILESASTNQTSMYLCASSFGGQGRTGANVLTFGAGSRLTVL.

This clonotype was counted a few times. The V gene is TRBV7-8, the J gene TRBJ2-7; TRBD2 matches 12 bases. Per germline, CDR1 SGHVS and CDR2 FQNEAQ. This CDR3 has 17 amino acids. V gave up 2 bases and J gave up 2 bases; unmatched junction bases: 7. In DNA, the CDR3 is TGTGCCAGCAGCTTAACGTTTTCTAGCGGGAGGGCCTACGAGCAGTACTTC. This sequence encodes CASSLTFSSGRAYEQYF.

This clonotype was picked up many times. The chain links TRBV5-1 to TRBJ2-7, with a possible D match to TRBD1 (5 bases). The CDR3 is 17 residues long. The germline gives CDR1 SGHRS, CDR2 YFSETQ. Trimming left V 4 bases short and J 3 bases short, with 23 bases between. The CDR3 nucleotides read TGCGCCAGCAGCGCACTACTTACAGGTCCTACCGGCTACGAGCAGTACTTC. It codes for CASSALLTGPTGYEQYF.

At least ten counts were recorded for this clonotype. This chain links TRBV7-2 with TRBJ1-5, with D possibly TRBD1 on 5 matching bases. Germline loops: CDR1 SGHTA, CDR2 FQGNSA. Between the trimmed V and J ends, which lost 1 base and 9 bases, there was a span of 16 bases. There are 15 residues in the CDR3. The CDR3 DNA is TGTGCCAGCAGCTTAGGACAGCCGATTTTGGGGCCCCAGCATTTT. Translating gives CASSLGQPILGPQHF. The full variable domain, completed using reference TRBV7-2 and TRBJ1-5, is GAGVSQSPSNKVTEKGKDVELRCDPISGHTALYWYRQSLGQGLEFLIYFQGNSAPDKSGLPSDRFSAERTGGSVSTLTIQRTQQEDSAVYLCASSLGQPILGPQHFGDGTRLSIL.

This clonotype was seen ten or more times. V and J are TRBV24-1 and TRBJ1-1; no definite D call. The CDR3 is 11 residues long. Looked up from germline, CDR1 is KGHDR and CDR2 is SFDVKD. Trimming stripped 0 bases from V and 9 bases from J, with 4 bases between. This CDR3 is CATSDLSKAFF. CDR3 DNA sequence: TGTGCCACCAGTGATTTGAGTAAAGCTTTCTTT.

The table lists this clonotype with many counts. The CDR3 here is CATSGRGLGLENIQYF. Written as DNA, the CDR3 is TGTGCCACCAGTGGTCGCGGGTTAGGGCTTGAAAACATTCAGTACTTC. This chain joins TRBV24-1 and TRBJ2-4, with D perhaps TRBD2 (5 bases). Germline CDR1 and CDR2: KGHDR and SFDVKD. This CDR3 is 16 amino acids long. Trimming stripped 5 bases from V and 5 bases from J, with 18 bases between.

This clonotype was seen more than once but under ten times. The rearrangement uses TRBV5-1 and TRBJ2-7; 7 nucleotides line up with TRBD2. Per the germline V gene, CDR1 is SGHRS and CDR2 is YFSETQ. V was pared by 4 bases and J by 6 bases, with 10 bases of the junction left unmatched. CDR3 length: 14 amino acids. The chain's CDR3 is CASSLRLARVEQYF. CDR3 nucleotides: TGCGCCAGCAGCCTCAGACTAGCTCGTGTCGAGCAGTACTTC.

At least ten counts were recorded for this clonotype. This chain uses TRBV28 with TRBJ2-1; TRBD1 might be the D (6 bases). The CDR3 spans 16 residues. The germline V and J ends were trimmed by 3 bases and 0 bases, with 12 bases remaining between them. Per germline, CDR1 MDHEN and CDR2 SYDVKM. CDR3 amino acids: CASSFSGAPSYNEQFF. The DNA of the CDR3 is TGTGCCAGCAGTTTTTCAGGGGCCCCCTCCTACAATGAGCAGTTCTTC.

Details on this clonotype: A read error may produce the germline difference seen at one junction end. V gene TRBV25-1 combines with J gene TRBJ2-7, with TRBD2 matching over 10 bases. CDR1 is MGHDK and CDR2 is SYGVNS in the germline V gene. CDR3 size: 18 residues. The CDR3 nucleotides are TGTGCCAGAAGTGTGAGGCCCGGGACTAGCGACAGCTCCTACGAGCAGTACTTC. Translated: CARSVRPGTSDSSYEQYF.

This clonotype was observed at least ten times. The chain combines TRBV29-1 with TRBJ2-7; 10 nucleotides align to TRBD2. In germline, CDR1 is SQVTM, CDR2 ANQGSEA. This CDR3 spans 16 amino acids. The J segment lost 3 bases and the V segment lost 1 base, leaving 9 bases of the junction unmatched. The CDR3 DNA is TGCAGCGTTGAAGCTTATCTCCTAGCGGGGGTCTACGAGCAGTACTTC. This gives the protein CSVEAYLLAGVYEQYF.

This clonotype was seen repeatedly, ten times or more. J is TRBJ1-1 and V is TRBV15; possible D gene TRBD1, 6 bases. The CDR3 loop spans 16 amino acids. With 4 bases removed from V and 4 bases from J, the gap between germline ends came to 19 bases. CDR1 and CDR2 from the germline V gene are LNHNV and YYDKDF (reference sequence). CDR3 DNA: TGTGCCACCAGCAATGGTAGGAGGGGGGTGAGCACTGAAGCTTTCTTT. Translation gives CATSNGRRGVSTEAFF.

Concerning this clonotype: This could be a read error, since a much larger clone is one nucleotide away. The chain has TRBV6-2 or TRBV6-3 and TRBJ1-5, with D hard to call. CDR3 size: 14 residues. Germline CDR1 reads MNHEY; CDR2 reads SVGEGT. The V end was cut by 0 bases, the J end by 9 bases, with 12 bases between. The CDR3 sequence: CASSYSRVGLPQHF. CDR3 sequence (DNA): TGTGCCAGCAGTTACTCGCGGGTAGGGCTGCCCCAGCATTTT.

This clonotype was seen only once. This may stem from a read error, because a much larger clone lies one nucleotide away. This chain connects TRBV5-1 to TRBJ1-1; TRBD1 matches at 8 bases. Germline CDR1 SGHRS, CDR2 YFSETQ. The length of the CDR3 is 15 residues. CDR3 amino acids: CTSSWGDRMNTEAFF. The CDR3 DNA reads TGCACCAGCAGCTGGGGGGACAGGATGAACACTGAAGCTTTCTTT.

This clonotype was seen only a few times. The chain joins TRBV12-3 or TRBV12-4 to TRBJ2-1; TRBD2 matches 8 bases. CDR3 size: 15 residues. V trimming: 3 bases; J trimming: 6 bases; junction bases outside the gene matches: 7. DNA for the CDR3: TGTGCCAGCAGTTTTCAAGCGGGAGCGGGCAATGAGCAGTTCTTC. The encoded protein is CASSFQAGAGNEQFF.